This T cell receptor (beta chain) stems from a study of blood T cell repertoires in COVID-19. Study details: Italy, Spain and the United States were the sources of the convalescent and acute COVID-19 samples. Nucleic acid was either cDNA or gDNA, and it came from T cells, B-cell-depleted T cells, or PBMCs.

In germline, CDR1 is SNHLY, CDR2 FYNNEI. The CDR3 has 15 amino acids. Trimming took 3 bases from V and 0 from J, leaving 12 bases between them. In the original workflow: Quantification of nucleated cells was approximated via reference gene primer amplification. The data were produced by immunoSEQ multiplex PCR, yet TCRdb's version contains in-frame clones alone and is incomplete. Clone size and the V and J calls come from that table; the DNA yielded D and trimming. Altogether about 17,000 clones are present, about 80% being singletons, with the ten largest covering around a fifth. V and J are TRBV2 and TRBJ2-7; D ambiguous. The receptor comes from a man aged 55 to 70 with active or convalescent COVID-19. The sequenced sample was peripheral blood. The CDR3 loop reads CASSELGFFSYEQYF. In DNA, the CDR3 is TGTGCCAGCAGTGAGCTGGGCTTCTTCTCCTACGAGCAGTACTTC.